The rows below give T cell receptor beta chains drawn from one sample of a study of cytomegalovirus exposure and HLA in healthy donors. The protocol was immunoSEQ multiplex PCR, while the TCRdb copy is restricted to in-frame clones and leaves out a portion. This sample carries 90,000 to 120,000 clones, over 70% of them seen once, and the ten largest clones take around 2%. The sequencing sample was made of PBMCs. The receptors were gathered from a young man in good health and CMV-seronegative. The CDR3 runs from the conserved cysteine through the conserved F or W. The order of the fields is CDR3 protein, CDR3 DNA, clone size, D gene, J gene, V gene. D genes are given only for firm matches. Some rows mark clone size as missing; the rest say once, few, many or name a class of expanded clone.

CAWSAGTSGRLGETQYF,TGTGCCTGGAGCGCCGGGACTAGCGGGAGGCTGGGAGAGACCCAGTACTTC,-,TRBD2,TRBJ2-5,TRBV30
CASRDSGVSYEQYF,TGCGCCAGCAGGGACAGCGGCGTCTCCTACGAGCAGTACTTC,-,-,TRBJ2-7,TRBV10-2
CASSIGQGSQAFF,TGTGCCAGTAGTATCGGACAGGGGTCGCAAGCTTTCTTT,-,TRBD1,TRBJ1-1,TRBV19
CASSVAGTGGNEQFF,TGTGCCAGCAGCGTAGCCGGGACAGGGGGCAATGAGCAGTTCTTC,-,TRBD1,TRBJ2-1,TRBV9
CASSLARDYFNINTDTQYF,TGCGCCAGCAGCTTGGCCAGGGACTACTTTAACATTAACACAGATACGCAGTATTTT,-,TRBD2,TRBJ2-3,TRBV5-1
CASTVGGSYEQYF,TGTGCCAGCACTGTAGGGGGCTCCTACGAGCAGTACTTC,-,-,TRBJ2-7,TRBV28
CASSLSGGGGETQYF,TGTGCCAGCAGCCTCTCCGGTGGGGGAGGTGAGACCCAGTACTTC,-,-,TRBJ2-5,TRBV4-2
CASSIRQTNTEAFF,TGTGCCAGTAGTATAAGACAAACGAACACTGAAGCTTTCTTT,-,-,TRBJ1-1,TRBV19
CASSDTSGGADEQFF,TGTGCCAGCAGTGACACTAGCGGGGGGGCGGATGAGCAGTTCTTC,few,TRBD2,TRBJ2-1,TRBV6-4
CASSNTANEKLFF,TGTGCCAGTAGTAACACAGCTAATGAAAAACTGTTTTTT,-,-,TRBJ1-4,TRBV19
CASSNLAGEDNEQFF,TGTGCCAGCAGTAACCTAGCGGGGGAGGACAATGAGCAGTTCTTC,-,TRBD2,TRBJ2-1,TRBV28
CASKRDSSYEQYF,TGTGCCAGCAAGCGGGACTCCTCCTACGAGCAGTACTTC,-,TRBD2,TRBJ2-7,TRBV6-5
CASSGGVGSPLHF,TGTGCCAGCAGCGGAGGGGTAGGGTCACCCCTCCACTTT,-,-,TRBJ1-6,TRBV4-2
CASSLYGEQFF,TGTGCCAGCAGTTTATACGGTGAGCAGTTCTTC,-,-,TRBJ2-1,TRBV27
CASSRGRLAADTQYF,TGTGCCAGCAGCCGCGGAAGGCTAGCGGCAGATACGCAGTATTTT,few,TRBD2,TRBJ2-3,TRBV13
CASSPVVPDTQYF,TGTGCCAGCAGCCCCGTCGTTCCAGATACGCAGTATTTT,-,-,TRBJ2-3,TRBV7-6
CAISESQGNSPLHF,TGTGCCATCAGTGAGTCGCAGGGTAATTCACCCCTCCACTTT,-,-,TRBJ1-6,TRBV10-3
CASSSGLPNEQYF,TGTGCCAGCAGCTCTGGACTGCCAAACGAGCAGTACTTC,-,-,TRBJ2-7,TRBV5-6
CASGLAGASNIQYF,TGTGCCAGCGGGTTAGCGGGAGCTTCAAACATTCAGTACTTC,few,TRBD2,TRBJ2-4,TRBV27
CASSGGQGAYEQYF,TGCGCCAGCAGCGGGGGACAGGGGGCCTACGAGCAGTACTTC,-,TRBD1,TRBJ2-7,TRBV5-1
CATSRAGGQGEQFF,TGTGCCACCAGCAGGGCCGGGGGGCAGGGTGAGCAGTTCTTC,-,-,TRBJ2-1,TRBV15
CASSEGTGGGDTQYF,TGTGCCAGCAGTGAAGGGACAGGGGGCGGTGATACGCAGTATTTT,-,TRBD1,TRBJ2-3,TRBV6-1
CATSGAGEMADTQYF,TGTGCCACCAGCGGAGCGGGAGAGATGGCAGATACGCAGTATTTT,-,TRBD2,TRBJ2-3,TRBV15
CASSIAADRVGYTF,TGTGCCAGTAGTATAGCGGCGGACAGGGTCGGCTACACCTTC,-,TRBD1,TRBJ1-2,TRBV19
CASSVAGDYNEQFF,TGTGCCAGCAGCGTGGCAGGGGATTACAATGAGCAGTTCTTC,-,-,TRBJ2-1,TRBV21-1
CASSRGTGHGELFF,TGTGCCAGCAGCCGGGGGACAGGGCACGGGGAGCTGTTTTTT,once,TRBD1,TRBJ2-2,TRBV14
CSVSGLAVSSYEQYF,TGCAGCGTGTCAGGACTAGCGGTAAGCTCCTACGAGCAGTACTTC,-,TRBD2,TRBJ2-7,TRBV29-1
CASSTQGEERDTQYF,TGTGCCAGCAGCACCCAGGGGGAAGAACGGGATACGCAGTATTTT,few,TRBD1,TRBJ2-3,TRBV13
CASKLGGSGGTDTQYF,TGCGCCAGCAAATTGGGAGGTAGCGGGGGCACAGATACGCAGTATTTT,-,TRBD2,TRBJ2-3,TRBV5-1
CASSSSDRGYGYTF,TGTGCCAGCAGTTCCTCCGACAGGGGCTATGGCTACACCTTC,-,TRBD1,TRBJ1-2,TRBV6-5
CASSQRGEQFF,TGCGCCAGCAGCCAGCGGGGGGAGCAGTTCTTC,-,TRBD2,TRBJ2-1,TRBV5-1
CASSVSSSHEQFF,TGTGCCAGCAGTGTCTCTAGCAGCCATGAGCAGTTCTTC,-,-,TRBJ2-1,TRBV28
CASSVEGSSNQPQHF,TGTGCCAGCAGCGTAGAGGGGTCCAGCAATCAGCCCCAGCATTTT,-,-,TRBJ1-5,TRBV9